This TCR beta chain appears in the sequencing data of a study of cytomegalovirus exposure and HLA in healthy donors. The study ran its PCR with 60 Vbeta and 13 Jbeta primers. Repertoires were generated with immunoSEQ multiplex PCR, while TCRdb's copy carries only in-frame clones and drops some. This sample has roughly 180,000 clones, with 8.5% to 10% found just once. Details on this clone: The target antigen is unknown. The sample has other DNA sequences that encode this CDR3 too.

Germline CDR1 reads GTSNPN; CDR2 reads SVGIG (reference sequence). The CDR3 is 14 amino acids. The V and J ends lost 1 base and 4 bases, in that order; junction bases with no gene match: 4. Study-wide findings and caveats: Within an earlier analysis, most TCR beta V segments proved productive either about 87% or about 30% of the time. Testing in vitro showed a few CMV-associated chains specific for CMV antigens. Despite most TCR sequences being rare, some public TCRs occurred in many donors.

The chain recombines TRBV30 with TRBJ2-1, with 7 nucleotides matching TRBD2. Sequenced input: PBMCs. The receptor comes from a woman aged 25 to 45 in good health and CMV-seropositive. In DNA, the CDR3 is TGTGCCTGGAGTGACGACGGGGGGTACAATGAGCAGTTCTTC. Translation gives CAWSDDGGYNEQFF.